The 15 T cell receptor beta chains in this list originate from one sample, sequenced in a study of T-cell reconstitution after alpha-beta-depleted transplantation in children. Unique molecular identifiers were used to barcode this TCRbeta library. MiXCR, applied by TCRdb to the PCR reads, yields one record per CDR3 protein. The sample carries about 830,000 distinct CDR3 sequences, 15% to 20% recorded once. The sequenced sample was PBMCs, mostly from graft donor cells, obtained 360 days after TCRalphabeta/CD19-depleted stem cell transplant. The receptor set was obtained from a male patient between 5 and 17 years old who had a stem cell transplant for acute lymphoblastic leukemia, so the T cells may come from the graft donor.

Details on this clonotype: An end of the junction differs from the germline gene, which may be a read error. The gene calls are TRBV7-2 and TRBJ2-3; D is unresolved. CDR3 length equals 13 residues. The germline V gene encodes CDR1 SGHTA and CDR2 FQGNSA. CDR3 residues: CARDPARTDTQYF. For the CDR3, the DNA is TGTGCCAGGGATCCGGCACGCACGGATACGCAGTATTTT.

V gene TRBV29-1 combines with J gene TRBJ2-4, with D perhaps being TRBD1 or TRBD2 (5 bases each). This CDR3 comprises 12 residues. Germline V CDR1 and CDR2: SQVTM, ANQGSEA. Trimming stripped 2 bases from V and 6 bases from J, with 8 bases between. The CDR3 reads CSVETGTNIQYF. The DNA for the CDR3 is TGCAGCGTTGAAACGGGGACAAACATTCAGTACTTC. Full variable domain (remainder filled in from reference TRBV29-1 and TRBJ2-4): SAVISQKPSRDICQRGTSLTIQCQVDSQVTMMFWYRQQPGQSLTLIATANQGSEATYESGFVIDKFPISRPNLTFSTLTVSNMSPEDSSIYLCSVETGTNIQYFGAGTRLSVL.

This clonotype was recorded at least ten times. The chain combines TRBV28 with TRBJ2-2, with a weak D call TRBD1 (6 bases). From germline, CDR1 is MDHEN and CDR2 SYDVKM. This CDR3 comprises 15 residues. V was trimmed by 6 bases and J by 5 bases, leaving 16 bases between them. CDR3 DNA: TGTGCCAGCAGCCTTCTGCAAACAGGGACCGGGGAGCTGTTTTTT. It is translated as CASSLLQTGTGELFF.

This clonotype was detected a few times. The V gene is TRBV29-1, the J gene TRBJ1-2, with D hard to call. The CDR3 runs 11 residues. Germline V gene lookup returns CDR1 SQVTM and CDR2 ANQGSEA. V shed 0 bases and J shed 12 bases, with 11 bases lying between them. The DNA for the CDR3 is TGCAGCGTTGAAGAGGTGTCGGGTAACACCTTC. It yields the protein CSVEEVSGNTF.

This chain uses TRBV7-6 with TRBJ1-5; D gene unclear. Germline V gene data show CDR1 as SGHVS and CDR2 as FNYEAQ. This CDR3 has 14 residues. V gave up 1 base and J gave up 2 bases, with 6 bases separating them. CDR3 in DNA: TGTGCCAGCAGCTTAGAAAGGGGCAATCAGCCCCAGCATTTT. Residues: CASSLERGNQPQHF.

This clonotype occurred many times. The chain couples TRBV7-2 to TRBJ2-3; no clear D gene. In germline, CDR1 is SGHTA, CDR2 FQGNSA. The CDR3 is 14 amino acids. V was cut by 1 base and J by 2 bases, with 7 bases left in between. CDR3 region: CASSLEVATDTQYF. The CDR3 DNA sequence: TGTGCCAGCAGCTTAGAAGTGGCCACAGATACGCAGTATTTT.

CDR3 in amino acids: CASRSWGEGNQPQHF. The CDR3, as DNA: TGTGCCAGTCGCTCATGGGGAGAGGGCAATCAGCCCCAGCATTTT. The V gene is TRBV19, the J gene TRBJ1-5; no clear D. V was shortened by 8 bases and J by 2 bases, with 16 bases between the two germline ends. The CDR3 has 15 residues. Germline-derived CDR1 and CDR2 are LNHDA and SQIVND (reference sequence).

The sample holds many counts of this clonotype. The chain is built from TRBV7-8 and TRBJ2-7, with 12 bases identical to TRBD1. Looked up from germline, CDR1 is SGHVS and CDR2 is FQNEAQ. Losses at the gene ends were 5 bases for V and 3 bases for J; bases not matched to a gene: 8. CDR3 length: 16 amino acids. CDR3 in amino acids: CASSPPGQGAFYEQYF. The CDR3 DNA follows: TGTGCCAGCAGCCCCCCGGGACAGGGGGCTTTCTACGAGCAGTACTTC.

The rearrangement joins TRBV4-2 to TRBJ2-1; D remains ambiguous. The CDR3 covers 13 residues. The germline CDR1 and CDR2 sequences are LGHNA and YNFKEQ. Trimming left V 3 bases short and J 6 bases short, with 9 bases between. Here the CDR3 DNA reads TGTGCCAGCAGCCATACCCCCAGCAATGAGCAGTTCTTC. Translating it yields CASSHTPSNEQFF.

This chain uses TRBV5-6 with TRBJ2-1; the match to TRBD2 covers 9 bases. The J call could be wrong; TRBJ2-7 is a better fit for the DNA end. The CDR3 has 15 amino acids. Germline CDR1 is SGHDT and CDR2 is YYEEEE. CDR3 region: CASRTGTSRFNEQYF. In DNA form, the CDR3 reads TGTGCCAGCAGGACCGGGACTAGCAGATTCAATGAGCAGTACTTC.

This clonotype turned up a few times. The chain has TRBV6-2 or TRBV6-3 and TRBJ2-7, with D perhaps matching TRBD2 (5 bases). CDR3 length: 16 residues. V dropped 3 bases and J dropped 9 bases, with 24 bases sitting between them. CDR1 is MNHEY and CDR2 is SVGEGT in the germline V gene. The CDR3 bases are TGTGCCAGCAGTTATTATCGGAGCGGACCTAGGCCGTGGCAGTACTTC. Translated, it gives CASSYYRSGPRPWQYF.

The chain is built from TRBV6-5 and TRBJ2-7; 8 bases line up with TRBD2. J was trimmed by 0 bases and V by 6 bases; bases with no gene match: 10. The CDR3 consists of 16 residues. Germline CDR1 is MNHEY and CDR2 is SVGAGI. The CDR3: CASSYGPGLVSYEQYF. The CDR3 DNA sequence: TGTGCCAGCAGCTATGGCCCGGGACTAGTCTCCTACGAGCAGTACTTC.

This clonotype was detected many times. The chain employs TRBV5-1 and TRBJ2-7, with 8 bases aligning to TRBD1. The CDR3 is 16 amino acids. CDR1 and CDR2 from the germline V gene are SGHRS and YFSETQ. The junction had 14 bases not matched to a gene; V was cut back by 6 bases and J by 3 bases. CDR3 bases: TGCGCCAGCACTCGGACAGGGAATGCGAACCTCTACGAGCAGTACTTC. Translating gives CASTRTGNANLYEQYF.

This clonotype occurred a few times. The gene calls are TRBV15 and TRBJ1-4, with D unclear. The CDR3 loop spans 13 amino acids. CDR1 is LNHNV, CDR2 YYDKDF, per germline (reference sequence). The V end lost 3 bases, the J end lost 11 bases, and 13 bases lay between the germline ends. The CDR3 sequence: CATSRHESSKLFF. The CDR3 nucleotides are TGTGCCACCAGCAGGCACGAGTCGTCGAAACTGTTTTTT.

The chain joins TRBV12-3 or TRBV12-4 to TRBJ2-1; TRBD2 aligns across 7 bases. The CDR3 consists of 16 residues. V was clipped by 3 bases and J by 2 bases; unmatched bases: 7. The CDR3 is CASSFLAERAYNEQFF. CDR3 sequence (DNA): TGTGCCAGCAGTTTCCTAGCGGAAAGAGCCTACAATGAGCAGTTCTTC.